This record concerns one T cell receptor beta chain sequence. Its antigen is unknown. 13 Jbeta primers and 60 Vbeta primers were used for the PCR. The protocol was immunoSEQ multiplex PCR, while the TCRdb copy is restricted to in-frame clones and leaves out a portion. Here the sample spans roughly 98,000 clones, about four fifths being singletons. This sample is drawn from a study of cytomegalovirus exposure and HLA in healthy donors. Findings of the study overall: Sequencing had likely introduced a cluster of highly shared sequence variants as an artifact. Donor immune exposure was known only as CMV serostatus.

The V segment lost 0 bases and the J segment 11 bases; nucleotides outside the gene matches: 10. The CDR3 contains 15 residues. Germline CDR1 reads SGDLS; CDR2 reads YYNGEE. This clonotype was obtained from a man aged 18 to 35 in good health and CMV-seropositive. The sequencing input was PBMCs. This chain uses TRBV9 with TRBJ1-2; 10 bases align to TRBD1. CDR3 bases: TGTGCCAGCAGCGTAGAGCTTTCGACAGGGGGCATTTACACCTTC. It codes for CASSVELSTGGIYTF.